These 5 T cell receptor beta chains were sequenced from one sample in a study of cytomegalovirus exposure and HLA in healthy donors. The study ran its PCR with 60 Vbeta and 13 Jbeta primers. The assay was immunoSEQ multiplex PCR, and TCRdb's table has in-frame clones only and misses some. The sample includes over 85,000 clones, approximately 75% of them seen just once. What was sequenced was PBMCs. These TCRs come from a woman aged 40 to 49 in good health and CMV-seronegative.

This clone occurred once. The genes are TRBV2 and TRBJ2-1; TRBD1 agrees at 8 bases. The germline V gene has CDR1 SNHLY and CDR2 FYNNEI. The CDR3 is 16 residues long. Trimming at V came to 6 bases and at J to 11 bases, leaving 18 bases not matched to a gene. Written as DNA, the CDR3 is TGTGCCAGCAGGCTACCCTCAGGGGGCGAAGGAATTCAGCAGTTCTTC. Amino acid sequence: CASRLPSGGEGIQQFF.

CDR3 in DNA: TGTGCCTGGGGGACATCGGGCACTGAAGCTTTCTTT. Amino acid sequence: CAWGTSGTEAFF. The V and J genes are TRBV30 and TRBJ1-1, with a tentative D call TRBD1 (6 bases). This CDR3 has 12 amino acids. V lost 5 bases and J 4 bases, leaving 11 bases between the germline ends. The germline CDR1 and CDR2 sequences are GTSNPN and SVGIG (reference sequence).

V and J are TRBV7-2 and TRBJ2-1, with 8 nucleotides matching TRBD2. Germline values: CDR1 SGHTA, CDR2 FQGNSA. This CDR3 comprises 14 residues. V was pared by 6 bases and J by 6 bases, with 7 bases of the junction left unmatched. The CDR3 here is CASRGGSGINEQFF. The CDR3 DNA sequence: TGTGCCAGCAGAGGAGGTAGCGGGATCAATGAGCAGTTCTTC.

The genes are TRBV9 and TRBJ1-6, with 7 bases that match TRBD1. Trimming cost V 4 bases and J 2 bases; bases outside gene matches: 3. Germline values: CDR1 SGDLS, CDR2 YYNGEE. The CDR3 sequence is 15 residues long. The CDR3 spells CASSSGQAYNSPLHF. CDR3 DNA sequence: TGTGCCAGCAGCTCCGGACAGGCCTATAATTCACCCCTCCACTTT.

The gene calls are TRBV29-1 and TRBJ1-1; weak D call: TRBD1 (5 bases). CDR3 length: 11 amino acids. Between the trimmed V and J ends, which lost 1 base and 7 bases, there was a span of 7 bases. From germline, CDR1 is SQVTM and CDR2 ANQGSEA. The CDR3 reads CSVEGGFEAFF. The DNA of the CDR3 is TGCAGCGTTGAAGGGGGCTTTGAAGCTTTCTTT.